This TCR beta chain was retrieved from a study of tumor-infiltrating lymphocytes in primary liver carcinoma. Background on the study: Every sample contained roughly 3.65 to 7.5 million productive TCRbeta reads, and these numbers were similar from one tissue type to another. Study results and caveats: Blood's top-250-clone fraction was significantly lower than that of tumors (p = 0.039).

The CDR3 is 14 amino acids. Trimming stripped 4 bases from V and 7 bases from J, with 14 bases between. Germline V gives CDR1 LGHNA, CDR2 YNFKEQ. On this clonotype itself: Its antigen is not known. A much more abundant neighbour one base away suggests this may be a read error.

The investigators made TCR beta cDNA from approximately 510 ng total RNA, using a constant-region primer. Slightly modified ARM-PCR served as the procedure for the TCR beta libraries. These libraries came from three rounds of nested multiplex PCR. The study ran its first two PCR rounds for 9 to 10 cycles each, using TRBV1-TRBV30 forward primers and a C-beta reverse primer. TCRdb reprocessed the multiplex PCR reads via MiXCR and lists one record per CDR3 protein. The profile shows 300,000 to 350,000 distinct CDR3 sequences, 65% of them singletons. Blood RNA came from unsorted whole blood; germline DNA was also extracted.

Sequenced sample: peripheral blood. The rearrangement joins TRBV4-2 to TRBJ1-5; D gene unclear. The TCR was taken from a man aged 35 to 55 with primary liver carcinoma and hepatitis B virus infection. The CDR3 coding sequence is TGTGCCAGCAGCCGAGATTTGCCGTTCCAGCCCCAGCATTTT. It codes for CASSRDLPFQPQHF.